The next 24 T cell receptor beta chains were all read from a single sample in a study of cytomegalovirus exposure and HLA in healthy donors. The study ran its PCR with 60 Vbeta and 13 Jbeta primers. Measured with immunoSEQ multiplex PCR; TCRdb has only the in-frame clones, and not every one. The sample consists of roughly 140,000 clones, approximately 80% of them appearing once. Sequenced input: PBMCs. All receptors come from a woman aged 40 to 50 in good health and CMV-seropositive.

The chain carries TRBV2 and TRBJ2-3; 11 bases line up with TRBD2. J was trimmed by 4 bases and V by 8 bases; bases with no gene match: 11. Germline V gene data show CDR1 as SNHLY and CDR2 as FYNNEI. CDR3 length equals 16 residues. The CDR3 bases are TGTGCCAGCGGACGACTAGCGGGAAATAACGCAGATACGCAGTATTTT. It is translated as CASGRLAGNNADTQYF.

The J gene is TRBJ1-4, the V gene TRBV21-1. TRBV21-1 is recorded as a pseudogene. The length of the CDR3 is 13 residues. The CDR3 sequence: CASRTDWGEKLFF. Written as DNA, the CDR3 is TGTGCCAGCAGGACGGACTGGGGTGAAAAACTGTTTTTT.

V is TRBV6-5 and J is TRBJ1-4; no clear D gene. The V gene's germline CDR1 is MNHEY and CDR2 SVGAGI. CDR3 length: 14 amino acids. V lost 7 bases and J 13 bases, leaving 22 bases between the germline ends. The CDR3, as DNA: TGTGCCAGCACCAAAGGGCGAGTGGGAGAAGCACTGTTTTTT. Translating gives CASTKGRVGEALFF.

CDR3: CASSSSQETQYF. CDR3 DNA sequence: TGTGCCAGCAGCTCCTCCCAAGAGACCCAGTACTTC. The J gene is TRBJ2-5, the V gene TRBV7-2; D gene ambiguous. Per the germline V gene, CDR1 is SGHTA and CDR2 is FQGNSA. The V gene lost 4 bases and the J gene lost 1 base, with 4 bases spanning the gap. This CDR3 has 12 amino acids.

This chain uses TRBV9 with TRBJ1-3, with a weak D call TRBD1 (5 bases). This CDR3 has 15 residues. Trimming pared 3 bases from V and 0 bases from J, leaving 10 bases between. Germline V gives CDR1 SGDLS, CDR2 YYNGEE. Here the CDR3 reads CASSDGANSGNTIYF. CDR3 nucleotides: TGTGCCAGCAGCGATGGGGCCAACTCTGGAAACACCATATATTTT.

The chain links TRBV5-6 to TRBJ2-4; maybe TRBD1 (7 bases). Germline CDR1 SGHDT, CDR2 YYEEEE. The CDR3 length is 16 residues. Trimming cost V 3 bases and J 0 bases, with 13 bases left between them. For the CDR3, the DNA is TGTGCCAGCAGCTGGAACAGGGGACTAGCCAAAAACATTCAGTACTTC. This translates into CASSWNRGLAKNIQYF.

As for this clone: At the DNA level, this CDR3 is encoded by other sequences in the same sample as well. DNA of the CDR3: TGTGCCAGCTCACCTGAACGGGGGAACACCGGGGAGCTGTTTTTT. This translates into CASSPERGNTGELFF. The rearrangement uses TRBV18 and TRBJ2-2, with TRBD2 as a possible D gene (5 bases). The ends were cut back, 3 bases at V and 1 base at J, with 9 bases in the middle. The V gene's germline CDR1 is KGHSH and CDR2 LQKENI. This CDR3 comprises 15 residues. The entire variable domain, with the rest obtained from reference TRBV18 and TRBJ2-2, is as follows: NAGVMQNPRHLVRRRGQEARLRCSPMKGHSHVYWYRQLPEEGLKFMVYLQKENIIDESGMPKERFSAEFPKEGPSILRIQQVVRGDSAAYFCASSPERGNTGELFFGEGSRLTVL.

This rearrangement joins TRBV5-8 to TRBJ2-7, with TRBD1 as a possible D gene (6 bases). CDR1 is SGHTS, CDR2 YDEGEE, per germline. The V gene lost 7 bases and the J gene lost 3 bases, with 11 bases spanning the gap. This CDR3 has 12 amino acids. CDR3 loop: CASFQGLYEQYF. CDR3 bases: TGTGCCAGCTTCCAGGGGCTCTACGAGCAGTACTTC.

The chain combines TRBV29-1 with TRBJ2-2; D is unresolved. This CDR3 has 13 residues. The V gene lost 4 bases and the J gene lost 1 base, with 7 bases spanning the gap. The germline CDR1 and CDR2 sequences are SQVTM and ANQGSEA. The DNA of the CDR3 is TGCAGCGTTGCTCCGAGGAACACCGGGGAGCTGTTTTTT. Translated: CSVAPRNTGELFF.

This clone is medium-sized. The CDR3 sequence: CASNNGVSPYEQYF. The CDR3 bases are TGTGCCAGCAACAATGGAGTTTCCCCATACGAGCAGTACTTC. V usage is TRBV2 and J usage is TRBJ2-7; D not certain. In germline, CDR1 is SNHLY, CDR2 FYNNEI. CDR3 length equals 14 residues. V lost 7 bases to trimming and J lost 4 bases, with 17 bases between them.

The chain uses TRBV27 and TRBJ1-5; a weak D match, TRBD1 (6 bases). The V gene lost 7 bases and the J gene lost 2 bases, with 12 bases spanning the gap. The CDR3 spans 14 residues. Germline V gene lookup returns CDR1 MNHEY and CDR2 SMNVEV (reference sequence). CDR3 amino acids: CASKSQGRNQPQHF. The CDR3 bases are TGTGCCAGCAAGTCGCAGGGGCGCAATCAGCCCCAGCATTTT.

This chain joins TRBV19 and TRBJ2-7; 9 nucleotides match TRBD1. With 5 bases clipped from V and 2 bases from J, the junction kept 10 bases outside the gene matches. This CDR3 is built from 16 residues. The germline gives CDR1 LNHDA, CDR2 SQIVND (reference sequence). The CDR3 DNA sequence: TGTGCCAGTAGTGCAAGTACCGGGACAGGGACCTACGAGCAGTACTTC. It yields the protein CASSASTGTGTYEQYF.

The CDR3 nucleotides are TGCAGCCCCGAGATAGGGCGGGGGGCAGGGGAAAAACTGTTTTTT. It yields the protein CSPEIGRGAGEKLFF. The chain carries TRBV29-1 and TRBJ1-4; TRBD1 might be the D (6 bases). The CDR3 covers 15 residues. CDR1 SQVTM and CDR2 ANQGSEA come from the germline V gene. The V end lost 8 bases, the J end lost 8 bases, and 24 bases lay between the germline ends.

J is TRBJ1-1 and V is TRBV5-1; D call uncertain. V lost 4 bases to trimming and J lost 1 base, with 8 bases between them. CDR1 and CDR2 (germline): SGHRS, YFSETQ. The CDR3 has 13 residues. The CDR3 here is CASSIAGNTEAFF. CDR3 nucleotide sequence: TGCGCCAGCAGCATAGCGGGGAACACTGAAGCTTTCTTT.

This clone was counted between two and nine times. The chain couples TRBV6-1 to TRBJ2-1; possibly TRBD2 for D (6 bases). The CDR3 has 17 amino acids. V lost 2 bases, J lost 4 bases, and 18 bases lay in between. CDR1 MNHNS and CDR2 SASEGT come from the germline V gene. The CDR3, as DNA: TGTGCCAGCAGTGAACGGGCGGGGCCTTCTCTTTACAATGAGCAGTTCTTC. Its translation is CASSERAGPSLYNEQFF.

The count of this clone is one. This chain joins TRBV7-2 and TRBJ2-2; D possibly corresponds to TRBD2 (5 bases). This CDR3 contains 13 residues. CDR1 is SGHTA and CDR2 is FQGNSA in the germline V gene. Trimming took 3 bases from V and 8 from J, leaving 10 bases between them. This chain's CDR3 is CASSLDLAGELFF. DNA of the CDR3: TGTGCCAGCAGCTTGGACTTAGCGGGGGAGCTGTTTTTT.

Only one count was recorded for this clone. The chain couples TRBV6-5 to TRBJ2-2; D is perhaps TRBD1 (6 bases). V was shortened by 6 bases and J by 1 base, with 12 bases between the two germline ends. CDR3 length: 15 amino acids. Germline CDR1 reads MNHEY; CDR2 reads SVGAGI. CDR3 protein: CASSRATGNTGELFF. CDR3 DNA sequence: TGTGCCAGCAGCCGAGCGACAGGGAACACCGGGGAGCTGTTTTTT.

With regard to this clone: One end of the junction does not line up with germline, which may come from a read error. In DNA, the CDR3 is TGTGCCAGCAGCGCCGGGACATCCATGTATTTT. Translated: CASSAGTSMYF. The chain employs TRBV2 and TRBJ1-5, with D perhaps TRBD1 (6 bases). CDR3 length: 11 amino acids. The germline V gene has CDR1 SNHLY and CDR2 FYNNEI. Filled out from reference TRBV2 and TRBJ1-5, the complete variable domain reads EPEVTQTPSHQVTQMGQEVILRCVPISNHLYFYWYRQILGQKVEFLVSFYNNEISEKSEIFDDQFSVERPDGSNFTLKIRSTKLEDSAMYFCASSAGTSMYFGDGTRLSIL.

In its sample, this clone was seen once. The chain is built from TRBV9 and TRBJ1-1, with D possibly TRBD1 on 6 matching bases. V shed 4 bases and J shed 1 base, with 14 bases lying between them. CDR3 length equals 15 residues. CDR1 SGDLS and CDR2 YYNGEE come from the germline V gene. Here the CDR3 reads CASSPRQDWNTEAFF. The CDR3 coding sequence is TGTGCCAGCAGCCCCAGACAGGATTGGAACACTGAAGCTTTCTTT.

CDR3 nucleotides: TGTGCCAGCAGCACGAGGGGGGGGTACACCGGGGAGCTGTTTTTT. Amino acids: CASSTRGGYTGELFF. This chain joins TRBV28 and TRBJ2-2, with D possibly matching TRBD2 (7 bases). Germline CDR1 MDHEN, CDR2 SYDVKM. Trimming pared 6 bases from V and 3 bases from J, leaving 14 bases between. The CDR3 has 15 residues.

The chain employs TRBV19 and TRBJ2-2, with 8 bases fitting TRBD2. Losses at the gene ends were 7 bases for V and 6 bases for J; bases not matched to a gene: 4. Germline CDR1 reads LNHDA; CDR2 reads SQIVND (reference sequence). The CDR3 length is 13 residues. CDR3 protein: CASTYGGAGELFF. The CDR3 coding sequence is TGTGCCAGTACCTACGGGGGGGCCGGGGAGCTGTTTTTT.

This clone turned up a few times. The CDR3 DNA reads TGCAGCGCTAGCCGTGGAGCGGGAGGCTACAATGAGCAGTTCTTC. Protein sequence: CSASRGAGGYNEQFF. The V and J genes are TRBV29-1 and TRBJ2-1; 9 positions agree with TRBD2. V gave up 7 bases and J gave up 3 bases; unmatched junction bases: 10. Germline assignment: CDR1 SQVTM and CDR2 ANQGSEA. This CDR3 contains 15 residues.

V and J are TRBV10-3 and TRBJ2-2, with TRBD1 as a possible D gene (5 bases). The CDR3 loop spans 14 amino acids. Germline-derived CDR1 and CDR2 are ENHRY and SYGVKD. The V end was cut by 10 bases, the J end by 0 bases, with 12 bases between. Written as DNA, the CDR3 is TGTGCCACCGTTGGACAAACGAACACCGGGGAGCTGTTTTTT. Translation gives CATVGQTNTGELFF.

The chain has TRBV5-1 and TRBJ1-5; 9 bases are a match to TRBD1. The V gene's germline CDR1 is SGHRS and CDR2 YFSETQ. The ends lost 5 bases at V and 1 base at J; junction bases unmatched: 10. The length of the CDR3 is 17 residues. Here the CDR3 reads CASSNSDRGLSNQPQHF. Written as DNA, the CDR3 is TGCGCCAGCAGTAATTCCGACAGGGGGTTAAGCAATCAGCCCCAGCATTTT.